This TCR beta chain was recovered during a study of blood T cell repertoires in COVID-19. Overall study context: T cells, B-cell-depleted T cells, or PBMCs provided the cDNA or gDNA that served as material.

The protocol was immunoSEQ multiplex PCR, while the TCRdb copy is restricted to in-frame clones and leaves out a portion. The table has about 87,000 clones, around 86% seen once. From germline, CDR1 is SGHTA and CDR2 FQGNSA. This CDR3 region has 15 residues. The V and J ends lost 1 base and 11 bases, in that order; junction bases with no gene match: 13. The chain combines TRBV7-2 with TRBJ1-1, with 7 bases matching TRBD1. This clonotype was sampled from an older woman with acute or convalescent COVID-19. Sequencing was performed on peripheral blood. CDR3 DNA: TGTGCCAGCAGCTTAGATAGTGACAGGGCGAGGAGTGCTTTCTTT. It codes for CASSLDSDRARSAFF.